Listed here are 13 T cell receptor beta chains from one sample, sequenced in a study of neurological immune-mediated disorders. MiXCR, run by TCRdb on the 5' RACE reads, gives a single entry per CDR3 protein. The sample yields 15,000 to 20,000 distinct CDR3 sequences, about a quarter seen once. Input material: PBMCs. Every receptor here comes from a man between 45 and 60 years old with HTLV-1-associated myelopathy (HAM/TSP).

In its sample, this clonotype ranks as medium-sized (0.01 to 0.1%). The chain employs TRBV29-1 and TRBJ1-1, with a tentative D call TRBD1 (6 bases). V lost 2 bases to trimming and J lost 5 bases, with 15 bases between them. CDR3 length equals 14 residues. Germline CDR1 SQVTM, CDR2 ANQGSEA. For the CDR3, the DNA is TGCAGCGTTGAATGGGGGGCAGTGGGAACTGAAGCTTTCTTT. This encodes CSVEWGAVGTEAFF.

The CDR3 here is CASSSPSGGGGSNTEAFF. CDR3 DNA: TGTGCCAGCAGTTCCCCTTCGGGGGGAGGGGGTTCGAACACTGAAGCTTTCTTT. V usage is TRBV19 and J usage is TRBJ1-1; the D gene is possibly TRBD1 (6 bases). There are 18 residues in the CDR3. Looked up from germline, CDR1 is LNHDA and CDR2 is SQIVND (reference sequence). Trimming stripped 9 bases from V and 1 base from J, with 27 bases between.

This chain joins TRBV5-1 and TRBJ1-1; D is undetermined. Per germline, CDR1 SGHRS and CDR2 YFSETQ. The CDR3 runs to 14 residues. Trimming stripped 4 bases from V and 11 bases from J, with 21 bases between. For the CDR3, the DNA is TGCGCCAGCAGCCCCGGAGGTTTAAGGGTGGAGGCTTTCTTT. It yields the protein CASSPGGLRVEAFF.

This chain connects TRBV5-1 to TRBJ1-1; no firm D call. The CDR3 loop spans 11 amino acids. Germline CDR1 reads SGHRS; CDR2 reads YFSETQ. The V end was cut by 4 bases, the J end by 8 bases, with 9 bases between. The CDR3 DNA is TGCGCCAGCAGCGATTACCAAGAAGCTTTCTTT. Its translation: CASSDYQEAFF.

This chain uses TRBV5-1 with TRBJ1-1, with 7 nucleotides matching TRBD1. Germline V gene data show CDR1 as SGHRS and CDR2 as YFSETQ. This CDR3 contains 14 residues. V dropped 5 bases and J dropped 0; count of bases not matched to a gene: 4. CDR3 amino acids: CASRVGQVNTEAFF. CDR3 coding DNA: TGCGCCAGCAGGGTTGGACAGGTGAACACTGAAGCTTTCTTT.

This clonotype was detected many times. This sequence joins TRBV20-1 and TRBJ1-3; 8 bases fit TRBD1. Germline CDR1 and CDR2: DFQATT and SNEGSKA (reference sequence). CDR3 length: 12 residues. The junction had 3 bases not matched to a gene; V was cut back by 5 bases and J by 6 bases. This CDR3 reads CSARTGTNTIYF. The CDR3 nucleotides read TGCAGTGCTCGGACAGGGACAAACACCATATATTTT.

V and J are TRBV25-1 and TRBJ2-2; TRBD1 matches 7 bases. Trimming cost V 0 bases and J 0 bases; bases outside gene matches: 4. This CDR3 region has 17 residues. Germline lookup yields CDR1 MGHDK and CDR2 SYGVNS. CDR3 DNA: TGTGCCAGCAGTGAATATCGAGGGGGCGCGAACACCGGGGAGCTGTTTTTT. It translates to CASSEYRGGANTGELFF.

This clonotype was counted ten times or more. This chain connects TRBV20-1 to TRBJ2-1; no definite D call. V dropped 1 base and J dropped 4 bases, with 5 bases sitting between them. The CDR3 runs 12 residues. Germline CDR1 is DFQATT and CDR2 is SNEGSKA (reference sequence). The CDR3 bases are TGCAGTGCTAGAGTAGTGTACAATGAGCAGTTCTTC. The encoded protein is CSARVVYNEQFF.

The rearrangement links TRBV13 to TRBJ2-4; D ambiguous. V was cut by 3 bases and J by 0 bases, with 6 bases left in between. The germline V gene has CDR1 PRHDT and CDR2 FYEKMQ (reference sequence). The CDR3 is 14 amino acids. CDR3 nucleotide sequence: TGTGCCAGCAGCTTCGGCAGAGCCAAAAACATTCAGTACTTC. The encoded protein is CASSFGRAKNIQYF.

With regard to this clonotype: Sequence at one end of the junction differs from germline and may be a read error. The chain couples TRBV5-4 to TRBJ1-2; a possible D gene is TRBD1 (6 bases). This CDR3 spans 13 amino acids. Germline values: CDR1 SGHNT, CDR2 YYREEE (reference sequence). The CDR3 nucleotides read TGTGCCAGCAGTTTGGACAGTGTGTATGGCTACACCTTC. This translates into CASSLDSVYGYTF.

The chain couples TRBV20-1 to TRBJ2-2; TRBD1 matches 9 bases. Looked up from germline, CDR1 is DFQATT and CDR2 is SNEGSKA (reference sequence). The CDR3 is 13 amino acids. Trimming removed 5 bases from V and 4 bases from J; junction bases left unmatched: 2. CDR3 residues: CSAGQGSTGELFF. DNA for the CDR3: TGCAGTGCTGGACAGGGGAGCACCGGGGAGCTGTTTTTT.

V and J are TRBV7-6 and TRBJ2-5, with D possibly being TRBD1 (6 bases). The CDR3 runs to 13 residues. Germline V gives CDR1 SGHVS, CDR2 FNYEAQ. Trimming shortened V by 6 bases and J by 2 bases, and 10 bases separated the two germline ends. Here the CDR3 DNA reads TGTGCCAGCAGTCGAGGGGGACAAGAGACCCAGTACTTC. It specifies CASSRGGQETQYF.

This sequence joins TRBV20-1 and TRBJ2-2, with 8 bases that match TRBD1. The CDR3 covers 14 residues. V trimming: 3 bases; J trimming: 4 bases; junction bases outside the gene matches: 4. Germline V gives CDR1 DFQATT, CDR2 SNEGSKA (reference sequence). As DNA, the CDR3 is TGCAGTGCTAGCCAGGGGGCGGGCACCGGGGAGCTGTTTTTT. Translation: CSASQGAGTGELFF.